The clone carrying this TCR beta chain was recorded many times. These data originate in a study of CD8+ T cells in alopecia areata. Following RNA extraction, reverse transcription yielded cDNA that acted as the sequencing template. Using immunoSEQ multiplex PCR, the repertoire was profiled, and TCRdb retains in-frame clones only, with some absent. This table holds about 90,000 clones, around 47% found once. As to treatment: oral pan-JAK inhibitor, 5-10 mg twice daily. Alopecia areata patients provided lesional scalp punch biopsies and peripheral blood, both collected for the study. Starting from PBMCs, sorting isolated CD4+ and CD8+ T cells. The sequenced sample was CD8+ T cells sorted from blood, obtained at week 24, from a patient treated with tofacitinib. The source of this sequence is a human donor with alopecia areata.

The CDR3 coding sequence is TGTGCCAGCAGCTTTTCGGACAGGGAACACTACGAGCAGTACTTC. It yields the protein CASSFSDREHYEQYF. V gene TRBV7-2 combines with J gene TRBJ2-7, with 8 bases matching TRBD1. CDR1 SGHTA and CDR2 FQGNSA come from the germline V gene. The CDR3 runs to 15 residues. Trimming removed 3 bases from V and 3 bases from J; junction bases left unmatched: 7. The variable domain in full, with the rest retrieved from reference TRBV7-2 and TRBJ2-7, is GAGVSQSPSNKVTEKGKDVELRCDPISGHTALYWYRQSLGQGLEFLIYFQGNSAPDKSGLPSDRFSAERTGGSVSTLTIQRTQQEDSAVYLCASSFSDREHYEQYFGPGTRLTVT.